This T cell receptor beta chain is drawn from a study of cytomegalovirus exposure and HLA in healthy donors. Study-level findings and limits: In an earlier analysis, about 87% or about 30%: the productive usage of most TCR beta V segments. It emerged from a later analysis that several of the most significant clusters appeared to be linked to common viral pathogens.

The donors gave bone marrow, and they were healthy. The PCR made use of 60 Vbeta and 13 Jbeta primers. The assay was immunoSEQ multiplex PCR, and TCRdb's table has in-frame clones only and misses some. The sample carries about 180,000 clones, 84% recorded once. CDR3 length equals 14 residues. The V end was cut by 6 bases, the J end by 2 bases, with 13 bases between. Germline V gene lookup returns CDR1 MNHEY and CDR2 SMNVEV (reference sequence). Of note for this clone: Its antigen is still unknown.

V is TRBV27 and J is TRBJ1-2; tentatively, D is TRBD1 (5 bases). Sequencing input: PBMCs. The sequence came from a girl between 10 and 17 years old in good health and CMV-seropositive. CDR3 coding DNA: TGTGCCAGCAGGACTAGGACACAAAACTATGGCTACACCTTC. Translation: CASRTRTQNYGYTF.